The subject of this entry is one T cell receptor (beta chain). Its antigen is not identified. PCR involved 60 Vbeta and 13 Jbeta primers. Here immunoSEQ multiplex PCR was the method, and the copy in TCRdb shows in-frame clones only, minus some. The repertoire holds about 140,000 clones, with about three quarters as singletons. The ends lost 2 bases at V and 5 bases at J; junction bases unmatched: 10. Germline V gene sequence: CDR1 SGHTA, CDR2 FQGNSA. This CDR3 is 16 amino acids long. The data are from a study of cytomegalovirus exposure and HLA in healthy donors. Study-wide results and caveats: Common viral pathogens were later found to be apparently linked to several of the most significant clusters. The authors reported that TCR beta sequences could predict HLA-A and HLA-B alleles. These predictions were accurate for most subjects in the first cohort. Earlier analysis yielded a pattern in which most TCR beta V segments were productive about 87% or about 30% of the time.

V usage is TRBV7-2 and J usage is TRBJ1-2; TRBD1 matches 8 bases. The sample taken for sequencing was PBMCs. This receptor was identified in a male donor in good health and CMV-seropositive. The DNA for the CDR3 is TGTGCCAGCAGCTTAATTGGTCAGGGGGCCGGGTATGGCTACACCTTC. It encodes CASSLIGQGAGYGYTF.